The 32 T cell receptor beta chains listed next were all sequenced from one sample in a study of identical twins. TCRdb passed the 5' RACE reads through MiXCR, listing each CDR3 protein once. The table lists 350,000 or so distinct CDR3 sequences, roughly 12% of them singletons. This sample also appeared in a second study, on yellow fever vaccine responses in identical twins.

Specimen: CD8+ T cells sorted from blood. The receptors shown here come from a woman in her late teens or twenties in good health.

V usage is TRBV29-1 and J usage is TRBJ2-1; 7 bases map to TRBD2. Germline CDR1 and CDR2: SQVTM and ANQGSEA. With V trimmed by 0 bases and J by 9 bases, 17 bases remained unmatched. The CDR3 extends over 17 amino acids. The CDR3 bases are TGCAGCGTTGAAGATCAGACCGGGAGGTCCACCACGGGTGAGCAGTTCTTC. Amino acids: CSVEDQTGRSTTGEQFF.

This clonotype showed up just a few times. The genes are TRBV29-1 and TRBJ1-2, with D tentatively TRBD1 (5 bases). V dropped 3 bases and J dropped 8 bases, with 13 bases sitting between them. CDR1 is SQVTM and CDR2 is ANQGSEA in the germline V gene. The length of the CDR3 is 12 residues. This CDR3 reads CSVDPGTGGYTF. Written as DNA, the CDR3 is TGCAGCGTTGACCCGGGGACGGGGGGCTACACCTTC.

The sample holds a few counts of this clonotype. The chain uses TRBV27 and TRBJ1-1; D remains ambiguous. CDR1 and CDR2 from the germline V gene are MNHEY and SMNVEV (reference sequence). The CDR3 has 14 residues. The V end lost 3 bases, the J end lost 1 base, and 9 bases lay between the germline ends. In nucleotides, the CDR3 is TGTGCCAGCAGTTTCAATTTAGAGAACACTGAAGCTTTCTTT. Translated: CASSFNLENTEAFF.

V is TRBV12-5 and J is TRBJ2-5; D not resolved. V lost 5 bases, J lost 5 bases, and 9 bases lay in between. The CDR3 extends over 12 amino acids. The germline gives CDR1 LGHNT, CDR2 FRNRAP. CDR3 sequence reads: CASGRTEETQYF. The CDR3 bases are TGTGCTAGTGGTCGAACTGAGGAGACCCAGTACTTC.

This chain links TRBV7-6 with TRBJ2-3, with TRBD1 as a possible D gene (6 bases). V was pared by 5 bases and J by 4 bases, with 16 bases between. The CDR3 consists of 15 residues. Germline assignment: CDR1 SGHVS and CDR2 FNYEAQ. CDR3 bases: TGTGCCAGCAGCCTGTTAGGGGGTGGACCAGATACGCAGTATTTT. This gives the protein CASSLLGGGPDTQYF.

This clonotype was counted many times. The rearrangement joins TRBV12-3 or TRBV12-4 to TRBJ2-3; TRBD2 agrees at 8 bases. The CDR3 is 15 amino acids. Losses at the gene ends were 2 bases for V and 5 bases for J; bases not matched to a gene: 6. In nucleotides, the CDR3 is TGTGCCAGCAGTTTATACGGGAGGGCGGGAGATACGCAGTATTTT. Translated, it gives CASSLYGRAGDTQYF.

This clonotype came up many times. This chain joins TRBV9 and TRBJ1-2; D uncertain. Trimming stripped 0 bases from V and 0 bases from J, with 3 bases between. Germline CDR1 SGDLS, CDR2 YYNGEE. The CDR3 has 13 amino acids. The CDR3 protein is CASSVEANYGYTF. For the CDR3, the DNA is TGTGCCAGCAGCGTAGAAGCTAACTATGGCTACACCTTC.

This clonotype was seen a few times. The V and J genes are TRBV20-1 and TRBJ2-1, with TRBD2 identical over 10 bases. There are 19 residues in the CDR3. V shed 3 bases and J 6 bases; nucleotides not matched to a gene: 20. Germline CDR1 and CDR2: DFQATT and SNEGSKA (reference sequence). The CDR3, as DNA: TGCAGTGCTAGGCCCCGGGACTGGGGAAGCGGGAGGGCCGGCAATGAGCAGTTCTTC. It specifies CSARPRDWGSGRAGNEQFF.

The CDR3 DNA follows: TGCGCCAGCAGCCACGGCGGGGTAGCCAAAAACATTCAGTACTTC. Amino acids: CASSHGGVAKNIQYF. The chain carries TRBV4-1 and TRBJ2-4, with D possibly being TRBD2 (6 bases). Trimming removed 3 bases from V and 0 bases from J, with 9 bases in between. The length of the CDR3 is 15 residues. CDR1 and CDR2 (germline): MGHRA, YSYEKL.

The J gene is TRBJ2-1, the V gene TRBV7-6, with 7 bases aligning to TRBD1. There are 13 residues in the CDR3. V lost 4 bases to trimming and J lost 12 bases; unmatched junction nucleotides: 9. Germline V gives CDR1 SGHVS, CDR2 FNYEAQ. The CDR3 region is CASSYTKGAPQFF. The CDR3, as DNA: TGTGCCAGCAGCTATACCAAGGGGGCCCCGCAGTTCTTC.

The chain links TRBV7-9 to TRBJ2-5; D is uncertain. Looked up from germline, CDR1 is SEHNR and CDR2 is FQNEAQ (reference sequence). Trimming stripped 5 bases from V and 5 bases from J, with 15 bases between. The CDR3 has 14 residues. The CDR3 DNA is TGTGCCAGCAGCCCTCACCTCCGTATGGAGACCCAGTACTTC. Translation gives CASSPHLRMETQYF.

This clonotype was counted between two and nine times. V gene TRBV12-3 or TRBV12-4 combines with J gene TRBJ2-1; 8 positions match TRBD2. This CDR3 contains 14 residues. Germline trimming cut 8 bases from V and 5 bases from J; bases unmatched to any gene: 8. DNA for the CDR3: TGTGCCAGCCGGGCACGGGGGGGGGACAATGAGCAGTTCTTC. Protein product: CASRARGGDNEQFF.

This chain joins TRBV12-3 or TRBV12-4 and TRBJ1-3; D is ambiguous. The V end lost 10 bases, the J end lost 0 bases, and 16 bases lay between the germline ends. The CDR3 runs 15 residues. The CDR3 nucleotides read TGTGCCACCAGAAAGCCAGGCTTCTCTGGAAACACCATATATTTT. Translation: CATRKPGFSGNTIYF.

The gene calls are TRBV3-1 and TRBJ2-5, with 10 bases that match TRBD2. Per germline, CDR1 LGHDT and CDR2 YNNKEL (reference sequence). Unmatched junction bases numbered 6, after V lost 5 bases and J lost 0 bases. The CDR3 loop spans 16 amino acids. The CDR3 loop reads CASSALAGEYQETQYF. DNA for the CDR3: TGTGCCAGCAGCGCTCTAGCGGGGGAATACCAAGAGACCCAGTACTTC.

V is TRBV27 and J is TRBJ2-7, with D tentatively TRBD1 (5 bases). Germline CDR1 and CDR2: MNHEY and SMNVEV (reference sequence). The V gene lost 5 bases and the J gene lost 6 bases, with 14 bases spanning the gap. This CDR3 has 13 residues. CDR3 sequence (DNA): TGTGCCAGCAGTGTAGGGGCGAGGTCCGAGCAGTACGTC. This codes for CASSVGARSEQYV.

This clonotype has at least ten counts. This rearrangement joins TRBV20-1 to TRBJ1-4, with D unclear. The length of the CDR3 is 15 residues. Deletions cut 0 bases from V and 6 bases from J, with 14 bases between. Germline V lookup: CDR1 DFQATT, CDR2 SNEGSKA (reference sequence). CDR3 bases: TGCAGTGCTAGAGATACGATATTCGGGGATGAAAAACTGTTTTTT. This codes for CSARDTIFGDEKLFF.

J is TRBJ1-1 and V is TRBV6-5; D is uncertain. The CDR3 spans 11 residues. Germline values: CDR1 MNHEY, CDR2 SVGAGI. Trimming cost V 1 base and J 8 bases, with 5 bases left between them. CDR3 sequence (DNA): TGTGCCAGCAGTTACTGGGGAGAAGCTTTCTTT. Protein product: CASSYWGEAFF.

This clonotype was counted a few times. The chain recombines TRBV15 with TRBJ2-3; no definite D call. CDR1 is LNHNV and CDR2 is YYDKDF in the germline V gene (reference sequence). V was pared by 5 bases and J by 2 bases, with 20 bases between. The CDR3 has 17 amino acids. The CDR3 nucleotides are TGTGCCACCAGCGGGCCCCGGGTGGCGGAGCCCACAGATACGCAGTATTTT. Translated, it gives CATSGPRVAEPTDTQYF.

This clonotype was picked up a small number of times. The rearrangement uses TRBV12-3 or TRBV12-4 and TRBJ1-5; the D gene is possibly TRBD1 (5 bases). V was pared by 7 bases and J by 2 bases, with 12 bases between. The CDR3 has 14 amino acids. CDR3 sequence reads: CASTWIGGNQPQHF. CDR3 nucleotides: TGTGCCAGCACATGGATAGGGGGCAATCAGCCCCAGCATTTT.

The DNA of the CDR3 is TGCAGCGTTGAAGGACTAGCTAACTCCTACGAGCAGTACTTC. It encodes CSVEGLANSYEQYF. The V call is TRBV29-1, the J call TRBJ2-7; 7 bases match TRBD2. This CDR3 has 14 amino acids. With 1 base clipped from V and 0 bases from J, the junction kept 3 bases outside the gene matches. The germline gives CDR1 SQVTM, CDR2 ANQGSEA.

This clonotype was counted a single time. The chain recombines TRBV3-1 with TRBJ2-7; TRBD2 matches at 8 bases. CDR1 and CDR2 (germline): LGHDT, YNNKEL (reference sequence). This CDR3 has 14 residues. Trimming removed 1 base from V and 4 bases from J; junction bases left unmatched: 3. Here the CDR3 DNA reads TGTGCCAGCAGCCAAGGCGGGGGGCAGTACGAGCAGTACGTC. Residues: CASSQGGGQYEQYV.

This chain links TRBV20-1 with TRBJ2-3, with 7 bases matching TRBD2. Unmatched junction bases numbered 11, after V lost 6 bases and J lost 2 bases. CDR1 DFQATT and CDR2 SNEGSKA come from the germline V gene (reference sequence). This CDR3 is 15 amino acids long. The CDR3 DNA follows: TGCAGTGCCCCCGCCGAGGGGAGGGACACAGATACGCAGTATTTT. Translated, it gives CSAPAEGRDTDTQYF.

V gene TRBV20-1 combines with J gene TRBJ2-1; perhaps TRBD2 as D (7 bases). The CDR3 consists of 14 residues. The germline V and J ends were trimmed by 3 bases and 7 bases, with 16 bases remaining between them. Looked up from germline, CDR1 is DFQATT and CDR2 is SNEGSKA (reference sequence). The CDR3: CSARIWGGHNEQFF. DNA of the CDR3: TGCAGTGCTAGGATTTGGGGGGGCCATAATGAGCAGTTCTTC.

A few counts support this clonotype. The CDR3 is CASSSGPSGSVHEQYF. The CDR3 bases are TGTGCCAGCAGCTCAGGCCCTAGCGGGAGCGTCCACGAGCAGTACTTC. The rearrangement uses TRBV5-6 and TRBJ2-7; 10 bases fit TRBD2. The ends lost 3 bases at V and 5 bases at J; junction bases unmatched: 11. Germline V gene lookup returns CDR1 SGHDT and CDR2 YYEEEE. The CDR3 contains 16 residues.

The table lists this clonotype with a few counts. DNA of the CDR3: TGCAGTGCTACCGCGCCCCGGACTAGCGGGAGGACCACAGATACGCAGTATTTT. Its translation: CSATAPRTSGRTTDTQYF. The chain combines TRBV20-1 with TRBJ2-3; 14 bases are shared with TRBD2. Germline CDR1 DFQATT, CDR2 SNEGSKA (reference sequence). J was trimmed by 2 bases and V by 4 bases; bases with no gene match: 11. CDR3 length equals 18 residues.

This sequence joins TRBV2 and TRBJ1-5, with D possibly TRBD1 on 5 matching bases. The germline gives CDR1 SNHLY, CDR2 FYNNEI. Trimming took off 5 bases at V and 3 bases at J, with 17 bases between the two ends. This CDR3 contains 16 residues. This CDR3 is CASSPPNTGDNQPQHF. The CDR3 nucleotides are TGTGCCAGCAGTCCCCCAAATACAGGAGACAATCAGCCCCAGCATTTT. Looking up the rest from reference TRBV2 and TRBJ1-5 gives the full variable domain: EPEVTQTPSHQVTQMGQEVILRCVPISNHLYFYWYRQILGQKVEFLVSFYNNEISEKSEIFDDQFSVERPDGSNFTLKIRSTKLEDSAMYFCASSPPNTGDNQPQHFGDGTRLSIL.

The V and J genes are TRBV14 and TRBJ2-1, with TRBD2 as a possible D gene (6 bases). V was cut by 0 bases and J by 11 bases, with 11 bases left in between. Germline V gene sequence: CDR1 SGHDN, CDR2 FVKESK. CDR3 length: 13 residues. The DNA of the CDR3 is TGTGCCAGCAGCCAAGATCTGGCGGGAAAGCAGTTCTTC. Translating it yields CASSQDLAGKQFF.

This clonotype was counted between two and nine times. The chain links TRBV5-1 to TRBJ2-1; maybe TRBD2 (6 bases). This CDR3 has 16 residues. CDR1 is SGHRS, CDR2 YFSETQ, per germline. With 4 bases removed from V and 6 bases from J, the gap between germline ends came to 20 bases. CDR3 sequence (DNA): TGCGCCAGCAGCCTAACTAAGAGCGGGCAAGCCAATGAGCAGTTCTTC. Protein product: CASSLTKSGQANEQFF.

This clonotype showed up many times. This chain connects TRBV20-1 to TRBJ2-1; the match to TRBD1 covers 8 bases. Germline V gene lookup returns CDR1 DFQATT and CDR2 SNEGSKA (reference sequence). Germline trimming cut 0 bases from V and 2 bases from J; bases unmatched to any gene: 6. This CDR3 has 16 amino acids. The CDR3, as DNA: TGCAGTGCTAGAGATATAAGGACAGGGCCCTACAATGAGCAGTTCTTC. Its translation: CSARDIRTGPYNEQFF.

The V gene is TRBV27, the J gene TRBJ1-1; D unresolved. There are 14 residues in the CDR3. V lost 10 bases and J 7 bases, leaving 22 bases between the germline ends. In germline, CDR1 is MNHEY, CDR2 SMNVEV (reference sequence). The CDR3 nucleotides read TGTGCCACCAGGAAGCAAGGGCAGTATTTTGAAGCTTTCTTT. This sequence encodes CATRKQGQYFEAFF.

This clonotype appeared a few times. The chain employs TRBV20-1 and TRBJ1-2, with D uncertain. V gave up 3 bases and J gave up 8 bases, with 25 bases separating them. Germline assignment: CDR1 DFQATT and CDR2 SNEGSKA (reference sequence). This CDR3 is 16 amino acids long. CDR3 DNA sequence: TGCAGTGCTAGCCCTCCAGAACTGGACCAACTATGGGGCTACACCTTC. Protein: CSASPPELDQLWGYTF.

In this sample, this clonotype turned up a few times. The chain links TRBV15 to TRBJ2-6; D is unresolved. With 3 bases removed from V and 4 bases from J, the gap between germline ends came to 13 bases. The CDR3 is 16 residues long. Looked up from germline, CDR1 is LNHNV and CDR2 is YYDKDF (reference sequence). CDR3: CATSSTLVTGANVLTF. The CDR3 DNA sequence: TGTGCCACCAGCAGTACTTTAGTAACCGGGGCCAACGTCCTGACTTTC.